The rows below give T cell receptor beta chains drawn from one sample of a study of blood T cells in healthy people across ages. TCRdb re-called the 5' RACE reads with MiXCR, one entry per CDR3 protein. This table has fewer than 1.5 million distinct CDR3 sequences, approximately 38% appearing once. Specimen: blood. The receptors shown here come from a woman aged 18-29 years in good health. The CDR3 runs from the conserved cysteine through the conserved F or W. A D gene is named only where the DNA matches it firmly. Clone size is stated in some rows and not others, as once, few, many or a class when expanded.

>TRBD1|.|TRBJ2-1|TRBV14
CASSRDRTRSGYNVQFF
TGTGCCAGCAGCCGGGACAGAACCCGTTCGGGTTACAATGTGCAGTTCTTC
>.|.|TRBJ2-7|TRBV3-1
CASSIAAEPTYEQYF
TGTGCCAGCAGCATCGCGGCGGAACCTACCTACGAGCAGTACTTC
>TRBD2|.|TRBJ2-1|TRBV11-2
CASRPRLAGLNEQFF
TGTGCCAGCAGGCCTCGACTAGCGGGGCTTAATGAGCAGTTCTTC
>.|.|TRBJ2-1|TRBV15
CATSRDLASHEQFF
TGTGCCACCAGCAGAGATCTAGCCAGCCATGAGCAGTTCTTC
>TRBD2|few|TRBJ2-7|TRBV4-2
CASSQVGGGSRSYNEQYF
TGTGCCAGCAGCCAAGTCGGGGGGGGGTCCCGCTCCTACAATGAGCAGTACTTC
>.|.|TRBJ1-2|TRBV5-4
CASSLEGNLRYGYTF
TGTGCCAGCAGCTTGGAAGGGAACTTAAGATATGGCTACACCTTC
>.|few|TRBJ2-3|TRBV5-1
CASSLGPGISDTQYF
TGCGCCAGCAGCTTGGGACCCGGGATCTCAGATACGCAGTATTTT
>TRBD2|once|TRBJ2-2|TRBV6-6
CASSYSGLAGAGELFF
TGTGCCAGCAGTTACTCAGGACTAGCGGGGGCCGGGGAGCTGTTTTTT
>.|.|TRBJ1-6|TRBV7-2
CASSLPGGGSPLHF
TGTGCCAGCAGCTTACCGGGGGGGGGTTCACCCCTCCACTTT
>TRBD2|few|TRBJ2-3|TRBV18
CASSPLASGYTDTQYF
TGTGCCAGCTCACCTTTGGCTAGCGGGTACACAGATACGCAGTATTTT
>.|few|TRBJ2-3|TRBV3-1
CASSQRQGTDTQYF
TGTGCCAGCAGCCAACGCCAGGGCACAGATACGCAGTATTTT
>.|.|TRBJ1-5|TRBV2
CASSETGRDQPQHF
TGTGCCAGCAGTGAAACAGGGCGGGATCAGCCCCAGCATTTT
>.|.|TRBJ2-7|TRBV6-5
CASSPGTATDEQYF
TGTGCCAGCAGCCCCGGGACGGCAACGGACGAGCAGTACTTC
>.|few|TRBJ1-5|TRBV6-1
CASSARGAAWPQHF
TGTGCCAGCAGTGCCCGCGGGGCCGCTTGGCCCCAGCATTTT
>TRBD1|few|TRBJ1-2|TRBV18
CASSPDRESYGYTF
TGTGCCAGCTCACCCGACAGGGAATCCTATGGCTACACCTTC
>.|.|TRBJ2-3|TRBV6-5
CASSWGSTQYF
TGTGCCAGCAGTTGGGGGAGTACGCAGTATTTT
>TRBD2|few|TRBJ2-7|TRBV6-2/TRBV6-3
CASSYGGREPYEQYF
TGTGCCAGCAGTTACGGCGGGCGGGAGCCCTACGAGCAGTACTTC
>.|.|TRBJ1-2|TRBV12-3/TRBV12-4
CASRPGGPNYGYTF
TGTGCCAGCAGGCCCGGGGGCCCCAACTATGGCTACACCTTC
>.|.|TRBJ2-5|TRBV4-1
CASRPGATGEETQYF
TGCGCCAGCAGGCCAGGGGCCACGGGGGAAGAGACCCAGTACTTC
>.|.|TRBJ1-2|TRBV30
CAWSRNSHYYGYTF
TGTGCCTGGAGTAGGAACAGCCATTACTATGGCTACACCTTC
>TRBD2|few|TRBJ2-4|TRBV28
CASSSPPSGSGVAKNIQYF
TGTGCCAGCAGTTCTCCCCCTTCGGGTAGCGGGGTTGCCAAAAACATTCAGTACTTC
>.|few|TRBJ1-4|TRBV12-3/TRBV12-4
CASSPVPNEKLFF
TGTGCCAGCAGTCCCGTCCCTAATGAAAAACTGTTTTTT
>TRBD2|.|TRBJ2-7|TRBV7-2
CASSSPGGETYEQYF
TGTGCCAGCAGCTCCCCCGGGGGGGAGACCTACGAGCAGTACTTC
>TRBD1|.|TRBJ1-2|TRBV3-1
CASSAPGTGGYYGYTF
TGTGCCAGCAGCGCCCCCGGGACAGGGGGCTACTATGGCTACACCTTC
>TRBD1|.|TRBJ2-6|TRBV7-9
CASLRNRGLNSSSGANVLTF
TGTGCCAGCCTCCGTAACAGGGGCCTGAATTCTAGCTCTGGGGCCAACGTCCTGACTTTC
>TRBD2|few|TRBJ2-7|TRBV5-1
CASSMTTGTTPYEQYF
TGCGCCAGCAGCATGACAACCGGGACTACGCCATACGAGCAGTACTTC
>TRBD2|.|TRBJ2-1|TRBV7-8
CASSPRGGVTYNEQFF
TGTGCCAGCAGCCCCCGCGGGGGGGTGACCTACAATGAGCAGTTCTTC
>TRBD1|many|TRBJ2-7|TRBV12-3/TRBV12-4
CASSLTGASYEQYF
TGTGCCAGCAGTTTAACAGGGGCTTCCTACGAGCAGTACTTC
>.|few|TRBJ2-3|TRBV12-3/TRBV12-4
CASTYLTDTQYF
TGTGCCAGCACGTACCTCACAGATACGCAGTATTTT